The rows below give T cell receptor beta chains drawn from one sample of a study of T cell responses to AZD1222 COVID-19 vaccine. The protocol was immunoSEQ multiplex PCR, while the TCRdb copy is restricted to in-frame clones and leaves out a portion. The data show roughly 99,000 clones, about 89% seen once. Sequenced here: peripheral blood, sampled 28 days after the second AZD1222 dose. These receptors all stem from an adult who received the AZD1222 COVID-19 vaccine. Each CDR3 is given without its conserved first and last residue. The order of the fields is CDR3 protein, CDR3 length, V gene, J gene.

ASSLTGGKEYYT,12,TRBV7-2,TRBJ1-2
ASSLAASGKRGGELF,15,TRBV28,TRBJ2-2
ASSYAVNYGYT,11,TRBV27,TRBJ1-2
ASSPGQNLYEQY,12,TRBV18,TRBJ2-7
AARGQTEAF,9,TRBV10-3,TRBJ1-1
ASRPGAGPSTDTQY,14,TRBV19,TRBJ2-3
ASSARSGREQF,11,TRBV11-3,TRBJ2-1
ASTPTSGPYNEQF,13,TRBV6-5,TRBJ2-1
SVAGLAGSNTGELF,14,TRBV29-1,TRBJ2-2
ASSDHRRLGQPQH,13,TRBV6-4,TRBJ1-5
ASILGGLNYGYT,12,TRBV2,TRBJ1-2
ASSHRQGAHYEQY,13,TRBV7-2,TRBJ2-7
ASSLQLAGGPYNEQF,15,TRBV28,TRBJ2-1
ASSFGRVSTDTQY,13,TRBV11-2,TRBJ2-3
ASSFFRRAETQY,12,TRBV28,TRBJ2-5
ASSPGDRDYGYT,12,TRBV2,TRBJ1-2
ASSSRPGANVLT,12,TRBV28,TRBJ2-6
ASSQLVDKNEQF,12,TRBV4-1,TRBJ2-1
ASSPGYSGNTIY,12,TRBV3-1/TRBV3-2,TRBJ1-3
ASSPGRNYITEAF,13,TRBV18,TRBJ1-1